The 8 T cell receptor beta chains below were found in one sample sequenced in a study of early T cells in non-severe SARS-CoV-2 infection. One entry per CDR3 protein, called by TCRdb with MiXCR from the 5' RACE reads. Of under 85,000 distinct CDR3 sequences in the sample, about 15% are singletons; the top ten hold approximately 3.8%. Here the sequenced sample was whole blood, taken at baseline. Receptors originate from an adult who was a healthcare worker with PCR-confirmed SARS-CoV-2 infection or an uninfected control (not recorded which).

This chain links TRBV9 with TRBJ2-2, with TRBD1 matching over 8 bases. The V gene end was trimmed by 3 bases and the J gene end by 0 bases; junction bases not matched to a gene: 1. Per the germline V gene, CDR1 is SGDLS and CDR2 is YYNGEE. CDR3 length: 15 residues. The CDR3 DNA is TGTGCCAGCAGCGCGACAGGGGCGAACACCGGGGAGCTGTTTTTT. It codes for CASSATGANTGELFF.

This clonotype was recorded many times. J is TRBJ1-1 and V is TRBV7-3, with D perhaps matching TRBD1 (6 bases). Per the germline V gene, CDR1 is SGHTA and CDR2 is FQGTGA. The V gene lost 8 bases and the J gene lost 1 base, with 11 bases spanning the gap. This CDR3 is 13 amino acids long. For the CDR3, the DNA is TGTGCCAGCTCCCGGGACACGAACACTGAAGCTTTCTTT. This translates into CASSRDTNTEAFF.

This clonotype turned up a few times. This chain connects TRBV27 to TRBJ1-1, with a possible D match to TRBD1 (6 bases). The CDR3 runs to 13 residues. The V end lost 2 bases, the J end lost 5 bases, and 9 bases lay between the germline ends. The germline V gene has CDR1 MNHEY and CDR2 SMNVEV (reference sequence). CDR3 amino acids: CASSLGRGTEAFF. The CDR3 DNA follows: TGTGCCAGCAGTTTAGGGAGGGGGACTGAAGCTTTCTTT.

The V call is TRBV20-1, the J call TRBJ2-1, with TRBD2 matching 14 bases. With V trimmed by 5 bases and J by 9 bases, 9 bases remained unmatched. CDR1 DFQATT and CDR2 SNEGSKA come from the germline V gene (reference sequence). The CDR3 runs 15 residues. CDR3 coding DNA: TGCAGTGCTCCCTCCGGGACTAGCGGGAGTTTTGAGCAGTTCTTC. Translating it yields CSAPSGTSGSFEQFF.

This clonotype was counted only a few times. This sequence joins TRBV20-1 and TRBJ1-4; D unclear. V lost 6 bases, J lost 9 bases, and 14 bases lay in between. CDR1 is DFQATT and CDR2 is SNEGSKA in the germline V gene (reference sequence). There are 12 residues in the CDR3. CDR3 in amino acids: CSAKDRLKKLFF. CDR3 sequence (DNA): TGCAGTGCGAAAGACCGTCTCAAAAAACTGTTTTTT.

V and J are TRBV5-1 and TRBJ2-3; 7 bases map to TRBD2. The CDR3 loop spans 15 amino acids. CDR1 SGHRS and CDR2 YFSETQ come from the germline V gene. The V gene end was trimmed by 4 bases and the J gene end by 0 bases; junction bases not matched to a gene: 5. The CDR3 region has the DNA TGCGCCAGCAGCACGGGACTATTTAGCACAGATACGCAGTATTTT. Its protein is CASSTGLFSTDTQYF.

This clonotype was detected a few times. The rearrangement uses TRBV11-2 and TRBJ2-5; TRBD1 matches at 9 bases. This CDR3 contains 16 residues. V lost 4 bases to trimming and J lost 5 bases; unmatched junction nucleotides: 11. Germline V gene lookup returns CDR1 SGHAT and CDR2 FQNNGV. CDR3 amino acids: CASSSDAGQGWETQYF. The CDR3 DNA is TGTGCCAGCAGCTCCGATGCGGGACAGGGATGGGAGACCCAGTACTTC.

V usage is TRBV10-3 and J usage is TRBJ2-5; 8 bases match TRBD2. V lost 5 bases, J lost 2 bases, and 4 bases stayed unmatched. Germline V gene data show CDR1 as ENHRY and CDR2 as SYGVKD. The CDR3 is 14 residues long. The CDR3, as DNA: TGTGCCATCAGTCGGACTAGCTCACAAGAGACCCAGTACTTC. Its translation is CAISRTSSQETQYF.